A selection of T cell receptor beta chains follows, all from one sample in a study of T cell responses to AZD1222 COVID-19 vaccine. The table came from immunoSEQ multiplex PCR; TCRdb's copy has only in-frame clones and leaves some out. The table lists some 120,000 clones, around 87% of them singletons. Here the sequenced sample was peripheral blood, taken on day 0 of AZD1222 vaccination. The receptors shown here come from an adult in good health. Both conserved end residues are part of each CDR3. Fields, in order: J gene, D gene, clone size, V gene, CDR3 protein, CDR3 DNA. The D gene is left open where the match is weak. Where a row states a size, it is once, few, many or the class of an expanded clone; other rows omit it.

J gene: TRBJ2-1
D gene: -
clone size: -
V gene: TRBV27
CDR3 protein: CASSLPRRVNNEQFF
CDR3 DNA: TGTGCCAGCAGTTTACCTCGACGGGTTAACAATGAGCAGTTCTTC

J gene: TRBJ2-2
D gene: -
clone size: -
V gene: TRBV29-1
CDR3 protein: CSVGGWDTGELFF
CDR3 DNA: TGCAGCGTTGGTGGGTGGGACACCGGGGAGCTGTTTTTT

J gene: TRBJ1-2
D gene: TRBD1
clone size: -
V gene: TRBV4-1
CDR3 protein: CASSQDPRTGESYGYTF
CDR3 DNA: TGCGCCAGCAGCCAAGATCCCCGGACAGGGGAGAGCTATGGCTACACCTTC

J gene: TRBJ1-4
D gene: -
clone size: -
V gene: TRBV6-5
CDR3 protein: CASSPARANEKLFF
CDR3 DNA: TGTGCCAGCAGCCCCGCAAGGGCCAATGAAAAACTGTTTTTT

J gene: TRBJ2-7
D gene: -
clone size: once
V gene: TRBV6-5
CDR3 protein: CASSYSSGSTYEQYF
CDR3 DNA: TGTGCCAGCAGTTACAGTAGCGGTTCTACCTACGAGCAGTACTTC

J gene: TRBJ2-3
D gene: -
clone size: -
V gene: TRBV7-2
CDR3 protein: CASSLVVGGGHDTQYF
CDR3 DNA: TGTGCCAGCAGCTTAGTCGTCGGTGGGGGGCATGATACGCAGTATTTT

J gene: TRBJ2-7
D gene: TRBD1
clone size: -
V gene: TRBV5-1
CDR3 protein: CASSLATGQGGGEQYF
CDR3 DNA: TGCGCCAGCAGCCTGGCGACGGGACAGGGAGGAGGCGAGCAGTACTTC

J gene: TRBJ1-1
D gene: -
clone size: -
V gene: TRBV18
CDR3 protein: CASSRDAGLTEAFF
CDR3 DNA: TGTGCCAGCTCACGAGACGCGGGGCTCACTGAAGCTTTCTTT

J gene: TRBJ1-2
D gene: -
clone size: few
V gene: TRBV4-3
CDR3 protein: CASSQGDASYGYTF
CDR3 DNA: TGCGCCAGCAGCCAAGGGGACGCCTCCTATGGCTACACCTTC

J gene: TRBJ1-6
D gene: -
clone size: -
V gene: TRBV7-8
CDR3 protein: CASSLAPLGWGGSPLHF
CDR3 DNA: TGTGCCAGCAGCTTAGCCCCTCTTGGATGGGGGGGTTCACCCCTCCACTTT

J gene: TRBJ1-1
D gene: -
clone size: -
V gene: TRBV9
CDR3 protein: CASSVEGLNTEAFF
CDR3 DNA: TGTGCCAGCAGCGTAGAAGGGTTGAACACTGAAGCTTTCTTT

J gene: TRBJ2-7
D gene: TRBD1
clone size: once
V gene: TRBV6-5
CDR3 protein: CASRNTAGGPYEQYF
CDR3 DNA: TGTGCCAGCAGAAATACCGCAGGGGGCCCCTACGAGCAGTACTTC

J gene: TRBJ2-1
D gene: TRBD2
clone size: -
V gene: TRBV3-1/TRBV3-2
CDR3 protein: CASSQQRDSYNEQFF
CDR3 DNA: TGTGCCAGCAGCCAACAGCGGGACTCCTACAATGAGCAGTTCTTC

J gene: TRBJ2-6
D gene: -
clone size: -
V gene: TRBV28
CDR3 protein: CASSSILRSGANVLTF
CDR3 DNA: TGTGCCAGCAGTTCCATCTTGCGGTCTGGGGCCAACGTCCTGACTTTC

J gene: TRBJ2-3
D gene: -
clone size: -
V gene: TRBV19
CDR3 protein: CASSIGPKTDTQYF
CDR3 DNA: TGTGCCAGTAGTATTGGGCCGAAAACAGATACGCAGTATTTT

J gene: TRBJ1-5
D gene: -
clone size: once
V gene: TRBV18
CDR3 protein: CASSGRRGANQPQHF
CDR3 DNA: TGTGCCAGCTCAGGACGGAGGGGCGCGAATCAGCCCCAGCATTTT

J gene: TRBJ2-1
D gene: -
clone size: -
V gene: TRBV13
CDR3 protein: CASSFLSGRDNEQFF
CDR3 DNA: TGTGCCAGCAGCTTTCTTTCTGGGAGAGACAATGAGCAGTTCTTC

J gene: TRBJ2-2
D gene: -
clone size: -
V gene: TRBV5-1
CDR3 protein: CASSSGGTNTGELFF
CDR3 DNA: TGCGCCAGCAGCTCGGGGGGCACGAACACCGGGGAGCTGTTTTTT

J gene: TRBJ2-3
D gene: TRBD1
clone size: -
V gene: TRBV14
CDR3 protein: CASSQETGAWTDTQYF
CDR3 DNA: TGTGCCAGCAGCCAAGAAACAGGGGCGTGGACAGATACGCAGTATTTT

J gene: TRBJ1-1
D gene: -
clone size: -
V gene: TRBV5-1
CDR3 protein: CASSLAISETEAFF
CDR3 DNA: TGCGCCAGCAGCTTGGCAATCTCGGAGACTGAAGCTTTCTTT

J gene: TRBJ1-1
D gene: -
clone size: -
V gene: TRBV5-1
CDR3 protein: CASSSYRVMNTEAFF
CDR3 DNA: TGCGCCAGCAGCAGTTACAGGGTTATGAACACTGAAGCTTTCTTT

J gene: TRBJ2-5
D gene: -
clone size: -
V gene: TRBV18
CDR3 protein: CASSPLGAGLTMTQYF
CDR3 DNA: TGTGCCAGCTCACCACTAGGAGCTGGACTGACAATGACCCAGTACTTC

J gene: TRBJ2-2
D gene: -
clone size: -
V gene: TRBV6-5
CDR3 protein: CASRTVAGELFF
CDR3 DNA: TGTGCCAGCAGGACAGTCGCCGGGGAGCTGTTTTTT

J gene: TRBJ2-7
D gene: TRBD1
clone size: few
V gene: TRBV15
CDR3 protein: CATSPGTGALYEQYF
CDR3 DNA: TGTGCCACCAGCCCTGGGACAGGGGCCCTCTACGAGCAGTACTTC